A selection of T cell receptor beta chains follows, all from one sample in a study of cytomegalovirus exposure and HLA in healthy donors. Sequencing used immunoSEQ multiplex PCR; TCRdb keeps in-frame clones, though not all of them. Here the sample spans over 150,000 clones, roughly four fifths being singletons. What was sequenced was PBMCs. The source of these receptors is a woman aged 45-59 years in good health and CMV-seronegative. Both conserved end residues are part of each CDR3. The D gene is left open where the match is weak. Expanded clones get a size class; other rows say once, few or many, or leave the size out.

clone size,V gene,D gene,J gene,CDR3 DNA,CDR3 protein
few,TRBV9,-,TRBJ1-1,TGTGCCAGCAGCTCTCTCTTGAACACTGAAGCTTTCTTT,CASSSLLNTEAFF
-,TRBV7-9,TRBD1,TRBJ2-5,TGTGCCAGCAGCTCCGACAGGGGGCTCATGTACCAAGAGACCCAGTACTTC,CASSSDRGLMYQETQYF
few,TRBV6-6,-,TRBJ1-1,TGTGCCAGCACCTCCGCGGGAGGCATGGCTTTCTTT,CASTSAGGMAFF
-,TRBV23-1,-,TRBJ1-4,TGCGCCAGCAGTCAATCGTTGCGGGAGGGAGGGGGAGGTGAAAAACTGTTTTTT,CASSQSLREGGGGEKLFF
-,TRBV6-5,TRBD1,TRBJ2-7,TGTGCCAGCAGTTACTCGTGGACAGGCTACGAGCAGTACTTC,CASSYSWTGYEQYF
few,TRBV5-1,-,TRBJ1-1,TGCGCCAGCAGCACCTCGGACAGCCTGCGGACTGAAGCTTTCTTT,CASSTSDSLRTEAFF
-,TRBV29-1,TRBD2,TRBJ2-7,TGCAGCGTTGAAGGGCGATCTTTACTAGCGGGAGGATTGGTCGAGCAGTACTTC,CSVEGRSLLAGGLVEQYF
-,TRBV10-2,TRBD1,TRBJ1-1,TGCGCCAGCAGGCAGGGGGCAGAAAACACTGAAGCTTTCTTT,CASRQGAENTEAFF
once,TRBV18,TRBD1,TRBJ2-1,TGTGCCAGCTCACCACCGGGTTCGACAGGGCAGGTGAATGAGCAGTTCTTC,CASSPPGSTGQVNEQFF
-,TRBV2,TRBD1,TRBJ1-1,TGTGCCAGCAGGGACGACAGGGAGAACACTGAAGCTTTCTTT,CASRDDRENTEAFF
-,TRBV19,-,TRBJ1-1,TGTGCCAGTGAAGTCGGAGTACAGGTAAAGGGAACTGAAGCTTTCTTT,CASEVGVQVKGTEAFF
few,TRBV9,-,TRBJ1-2,TGTGCCAGCAGCGTAGCCTCGACAGGTCAAAGCCACTTC,CASSVASTGQSHF
-,TRBV6-6,-,TRBJ2-5,TGTGCCAGCAGCTCACAACAGGGTCTCCAAGAGACCCAGTACTTC,CASSSQQGLQETQYF
-,TRBV29-1,-,TRBJ2-3,TGCAGCGGCCTAGACTTCAGGGATGGCACAGATACGCAGTATTTT,CSGLDFRDGTDTQYF
-,TRBV15,TRBD2,TRBJ2-3,TGTGCCACCAGCTCGACTAGCGGGAGGGGCACAGATACGCAGTATTTT,CATSSTSGRGTDTQYF
-,TRBV5-8,TRBD2,TRBJ2-5,TGTGCCAGCAGCCAAACTAGCGGGGGCCTAGTTCTAACCCAGTACTTC,CASSQTSGGLVLTQYF
few,TRBV9,-,TRBJ1-5,TGTGCCAGCAGCCTAGGGACCTCGGGGCAGCCCCAGCATTTT,CASSLGTSGQPQHF
-,TRBV13,-,TRBJ1-4,TGTGCCACCACTATACGGGGAAATGAAAAACTGTTTTTT,CATTIRGNEKLFF
-,TRBV29-1,TRBD1,TRBJ1-2,TGCAGCGTTGAAATAGGGGGCCTTAACTATGGCTACACCTTC,CSVEIGGLNYGYTF
few,TRBV6-6,TRBD2,TRBJ2-7,TGTGCCAGCAGCCTGGGACTAGCCCGCGAGCAGTACTTC,CASSLGLAREQYF
many,TRBV14,-,TRBJ2-4,TGTGCCAGCAGCCCGAACAGAGCCCTAAACATTCAGTACTTC,CASSPNRALNIQYF
-,TRBV18,-,TRBJ1-2,TGTGCCAGCTCACCAAACGCCAGGGCTGATAACTATGGCTACACCTTC,CASSPNARADNYGYTF
-,TRBV19,TRBD1,TRBJ2-3,TGTGCCAGTAGTTTACCGGGACAGGGGGCGACAGATACGCAGTATTTT,CASSLPGQGATDTQYF
-,TRBV6-6,-,TRBJ2-6,TGTGCCAGCAGTTACTCGCCGACAGGGGCCAACGTCCTGACTTTC,CASSYSPTGANVLTF
-,TRBV5-4,-,TRBJ1-3,TGTGCCAGCAGCTTGGCACAGGCACCCTCTGGAAACACCATATATTTT,CASSLAQAPSGNTIYF
-,TRBV28,TRBD1,TRBJ1-1,TGTGCCAGCAGTCACCGGGACAGGGGCGCGAACACTGAAGCTTTCTTT,CASSHRDRGANTEAFF
-,TRBV7-9,TRBD1,TRBJ1-5,TGTGCCAGCAGCCCGGGACAGGGAACAAATCAGCCCCAGCATTTT,CASSPGQGTNQPQHF
-,TRBV27,TRBD2,TRBJ2-1,TGTGCCAGCGGTCCGGGACTAGCGGGGCATGAGCAGTTCTTC,CASGPGLAGHEQFF
-,TRBV19,TRBD1,TRBJ1-3,TGTGCCAGTAGCGGAGGGGGCACCGGAAACACCATATATTTT,CASSGGGTGNTIYF
-,TRBV29-1,TRBD1,TRBJ1-6,TGCAGCGTTGCCACGTCCAGGGACAGGGGAAGAAAGGATAATTCACCCCTCCACTTT,CSVATSRDRGRKDNSPLHF
-,TRBV2,TRBD2,TRBJ2-6,TGTGCCAGCAGTGAAGAGTGGGGAGGGTATACCCTCTCTGGGGCCAACGTCCTGACTTTC,CASSEEWGGYTLSGANVLTF
-,TRBV6-5,TRBD1,TRBJ2-1,TGTGCCAGCAGTTTTCCCGGGACAGGGAGTTGGGATGAGCAGTTCTTC,CASSFPGTGSWDEQFF
once,TRBV7-9,TRBD1,TRBJ1-1,TGTTCCAGCAGCTTACAAGACAGGGAGTACACTGAAGCTTTCTTT,CSSSLQDREYTEAFF
once,TRBV28,TRBD2,TRBJ2-7,TGTGCCAGCAGTTTAGCGGGAGGGGAGGGGGAGCAGTACTTC,CASSLAGGEGEQYF
-,TRBV5-1,-,TRBJ2-1,TGCGCCAGCAGCTTGGGAGTTGAGAAGACCTACAATGAGCAGTTCTTC,CASSLGVEKTYNEQFF
-,TRBV6-1,-,TRBJ1-2,TGTGCCAGCAGTGAGTGGGGCGCAGCAAGTTGGGGCTACACCTTC,CASSEWGAASWGYTF
-,TRBV29-1,TRBD2,TRBJ2-1,TGCAGCGTTGAGGGGACTAGCGGGGGGGCAAGTGAGCAGTTCTTC,CSVEGTSGGASEQFF
-,TRBV27,-,TRBJ2-7,TGTGCCAGCAGTTTACCCGGCAGGGGTTCCGAGCAGTACTTC,CASSLPGRGSEQYF
-,TRBV7-6,TRBD2,TRBJ2-1,TGTGCCAGCAGCTTTAGCGGGGGGGCCGGTAATGAGCAGTTCTTC,CASSFSGGAGNEQFF
-,TRBV2,TRBD2,TRBJ2-5,TGTGCCAGCAGTGAAGCGCGGCGGGAGGATGCCCGAGAGACCCAGTACTTC,CASSEARREDARETQYF
-,TRBV2,TRBD2,TRBJ2-4,TGTGCCAGCAGTGAAGACCTGGGCGGGAGTCCGAGCAAAAACATTCAGTACTTC,CASSEDLGGSPSKNIQYF